This T cell receptor (beta chain) was observed in a study of regulatory T cells in long-lasting Graves disease. CDR1 and CDR2 (germline): ENHRY, SYGVKD. This CDR3 has 13 residues. Trimming pared 5 bases from V and 0 bases from J, leaving 7 bases between. TCR beta libraries were built with iRepertoire HTBI primers and Arm-PCR of CDR3 regions. Via MiXCR, TCRdb re-called the multiplex PCR reads, giving one row per CDR3 protein. The sample contains 400,000 or so distinct CDR3 sequences, 23% of which appear only once. There are a few counts of this clonotype. The time point is: persistent/refractory GD, antithyroid drugs over 5 years with positive TRAb. There was RNA extracted from PBMCs, and the TCR library was made from it.

The source was peripheral blood mononuclear cells (PBMCs), collected when the disease was refractory, from a patient treated with antithyroid drugs. The TCR originated in a female donor with Graves disease. This rearrangement joins TRBV10-3 to TRBJ2-5; D may be TRBD2 (6 bases). The CDR3 loop reads CAISRDYQETQYF. For the CDR3, the DNA is TGTGCCATCAGTCGGGACTACCAAGAGACCCAGTACTTC.